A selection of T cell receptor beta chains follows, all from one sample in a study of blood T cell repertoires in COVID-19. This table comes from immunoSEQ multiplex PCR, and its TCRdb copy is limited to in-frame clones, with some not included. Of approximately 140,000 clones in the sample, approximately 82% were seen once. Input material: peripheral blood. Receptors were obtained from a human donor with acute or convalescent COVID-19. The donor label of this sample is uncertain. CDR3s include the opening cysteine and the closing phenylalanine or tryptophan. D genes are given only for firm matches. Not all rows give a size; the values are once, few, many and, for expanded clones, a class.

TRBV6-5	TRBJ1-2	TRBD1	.	TGTGCCAGCAGGGAGGACAGGGTGGTCCATGGCTACACCTTC	CASREDRVVHGYTF
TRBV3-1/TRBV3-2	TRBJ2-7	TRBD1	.	TGTGCCAGCAGCCTGACTGGATGGGACAGAGCCCTCTACGAGCAGTACTTC	CASSLTGWDRALYEQYF
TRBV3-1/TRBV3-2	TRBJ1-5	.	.	TGTGCCAGCAGCCAAGAGAGGGGGATTCAGCCCCAGCATTTT	CASSQERGIQPQHF
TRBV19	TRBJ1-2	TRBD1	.	TGTGCCAGTAGGCTGAGACAGGGATCCATGGGCTACACCTTC	CASRLRQGSMGYTF
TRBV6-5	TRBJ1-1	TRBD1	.	TGTGCCAGCAGGGACAGGTATAACACTGAAGCTTTCTTT	CASRDRYNTEAFF
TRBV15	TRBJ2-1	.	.	TGTGCCACCAGCAGAGGCGCGGCCAGCTCCTACAATGAGCAGTTCTTC	CATSRGAASSYNEQFF
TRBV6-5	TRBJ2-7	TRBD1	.	TGTGCCAGCAGCTGGGACAGGGCAAGATCCTACGAGCAGTACTTC	CASSWDRARSYEQYF
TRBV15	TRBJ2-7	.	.	TGTGCCACCAGCAGAGTTGCGGGCGCGTACGAGCAGTACTTC	CATSRVAGAYEQYF
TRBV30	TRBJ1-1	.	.	TGTGCCTCTCACATTGGCACTGAAGCTTTCTTT	CASHIGTEAFF
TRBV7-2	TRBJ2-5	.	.	TGTGCCAGCAGCCCTCAAGAGACCCAGTACTTC	CASSPQETQYF
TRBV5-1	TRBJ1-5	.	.	TGCGCCAGCTCCCTAGGAGCCAATCAGCCCCAGCATTTT	CASSLGANQPQHF
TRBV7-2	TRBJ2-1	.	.	TGTGCCAGCTTAATGACAGGACGTGAGCAGTTCTTC	CASLMTGREQFF
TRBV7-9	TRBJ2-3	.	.	TGTGCCAGCAGCTTAGTGGCGACTAGCACAGATACGCAGTATTTT	CASSLVATSTDTQYF
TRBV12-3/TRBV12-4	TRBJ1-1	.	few	TGTGCCAGCACCAAACAGGGAAAAGCTTTCTTT	CASTKQGKAFF
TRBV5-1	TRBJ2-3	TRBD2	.	TGCGCCAGCAGCTTGGATAGCGGGTCGATCACAGATACGCAGTATTTT	CASSLDSGSITDTQYF
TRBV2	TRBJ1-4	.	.	TGTGCCAGCAATAGGGGCCGGAATGAAAAACTGTTTTTT	CASNRGRNEKLFF
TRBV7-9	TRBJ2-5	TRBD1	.	TGTGCCAGCAGCTTAGAGACAGGGGGGGAGACCCAGTACTTC	CASSLETGGETQYF
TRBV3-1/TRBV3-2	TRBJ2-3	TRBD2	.	TGTGCCAGCAGCCAGGGTAGCGGGGGGCCGGGTTCTGGGTCAGATACGCAGTATTTT	CASSQGSGGPGSGSDTQYF
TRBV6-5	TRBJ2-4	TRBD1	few	TGTGCCAGCACCGAGACAGGGTCCAAAAACATTCAGTACTTC	CASTETGSKNIQYF
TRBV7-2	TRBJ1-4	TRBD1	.	TGTGCCAGCAGCCCGGGACAGGGAAATGAAAAACTGTTTTTT	CASSPGQGNEKLFF
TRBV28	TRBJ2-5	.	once	TGTGCCAGCAGTTACACAGGGCGATTGGAGACCCAGTACTTC	CASSYTGRLETQYF
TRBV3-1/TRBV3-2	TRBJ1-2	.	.	TGTGCCAGCAGCCAGACAGAACGAGGATACGGCTACACCTTC	CASSQTERGYGYTF
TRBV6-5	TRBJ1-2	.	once	TGTGCCAGCAGTAGGACAGCGGTGAGGGGCTACACCTTC	CASSRTAVRGYTF
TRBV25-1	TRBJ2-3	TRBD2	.	TGTGCCAGCAGTTCACACGAACTCTCACTAGCGGGGGGGAATACGCAGTATTTT	CASSSHELSLAGGNTQYF
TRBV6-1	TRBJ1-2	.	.	TGTGCCAGCAGTGATCCTCGGGGGACCCAGGGCTATGGCTACACCTTC	CASSDPRGTQGYGYTF
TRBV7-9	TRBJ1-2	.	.	TGTGCCAGCGGGAGGGACCCCTATGATGGCTACACCTTC	CASGRDPYDGYTF
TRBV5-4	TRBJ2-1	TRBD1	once	TGTGCCAGCAGCTTGACAGGGGGCGCCTCCAATGAGCAGTTCTTC	CASSLTGGASNEQFF
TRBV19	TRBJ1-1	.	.	TGTGCCAGTAGGCCACCGTATAGCACTGAAGCTTTCTTT	CASRPPYSTEAFF
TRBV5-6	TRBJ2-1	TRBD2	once	TGTGCCAGCAGCTCTACCAGTGGGCGGGGGGCCTACAATGAGCAGTTCTTC	CASSSTSGRGAYNEQFF